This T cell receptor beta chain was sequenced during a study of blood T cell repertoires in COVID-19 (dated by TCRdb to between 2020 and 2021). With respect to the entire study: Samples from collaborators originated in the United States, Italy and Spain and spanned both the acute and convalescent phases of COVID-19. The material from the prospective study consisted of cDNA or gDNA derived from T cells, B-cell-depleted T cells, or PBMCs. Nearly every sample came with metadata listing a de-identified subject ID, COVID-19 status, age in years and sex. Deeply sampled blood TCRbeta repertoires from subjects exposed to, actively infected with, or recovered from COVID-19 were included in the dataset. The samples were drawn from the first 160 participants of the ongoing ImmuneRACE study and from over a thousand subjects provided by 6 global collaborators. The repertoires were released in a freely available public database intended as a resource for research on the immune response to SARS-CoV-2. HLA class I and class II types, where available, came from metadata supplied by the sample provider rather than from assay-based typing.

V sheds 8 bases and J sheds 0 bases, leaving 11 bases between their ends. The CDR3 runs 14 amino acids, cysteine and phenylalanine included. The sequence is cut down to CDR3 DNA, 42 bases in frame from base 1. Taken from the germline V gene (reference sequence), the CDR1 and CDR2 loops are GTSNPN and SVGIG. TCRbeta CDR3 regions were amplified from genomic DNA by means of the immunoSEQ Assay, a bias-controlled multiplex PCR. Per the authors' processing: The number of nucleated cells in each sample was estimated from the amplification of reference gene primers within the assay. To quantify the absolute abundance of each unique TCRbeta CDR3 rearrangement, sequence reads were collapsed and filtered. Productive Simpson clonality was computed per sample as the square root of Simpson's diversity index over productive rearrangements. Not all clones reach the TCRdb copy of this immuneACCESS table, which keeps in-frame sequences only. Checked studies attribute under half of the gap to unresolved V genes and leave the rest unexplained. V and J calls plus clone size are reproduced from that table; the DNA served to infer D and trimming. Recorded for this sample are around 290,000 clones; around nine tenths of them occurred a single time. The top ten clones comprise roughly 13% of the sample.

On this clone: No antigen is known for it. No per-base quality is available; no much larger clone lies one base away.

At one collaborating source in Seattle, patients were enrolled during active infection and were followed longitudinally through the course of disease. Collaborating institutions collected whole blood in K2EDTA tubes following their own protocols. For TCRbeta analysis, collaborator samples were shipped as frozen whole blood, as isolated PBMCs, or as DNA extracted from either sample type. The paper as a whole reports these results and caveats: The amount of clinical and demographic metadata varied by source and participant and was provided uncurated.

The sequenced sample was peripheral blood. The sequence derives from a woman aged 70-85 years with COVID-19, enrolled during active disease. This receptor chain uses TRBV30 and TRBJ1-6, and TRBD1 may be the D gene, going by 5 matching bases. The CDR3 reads CAGGRSSYNSPLHF. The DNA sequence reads TGTGCCGGGGGGAGAAGCTCCTATAATTCACCCCTCCACTTT.